One sample yielded the 20 T cell receptor beta chains listed below, sequenced in a study of immune evolution from preneoplasia to lung adenocarcinoma. Sequenced by immunoSEQ multiplex PCR; TCRdb stores in-frame clones only, minus some. The sample shows about 9,500 clones, roughly 89% of them seen only once. Input material: FFPE invasive lung adenocarcinoma tissue. These TCRs come from a person aged 65 to 85 with invasive lung adenocarcinoma.

V is TRBV2 and J is TRBJ2-1, with 7 bases identical to TRBD2. This CDR3 region has 15 residues. Looked up from germline, CDR1 is SNHLY and CDR2 is FYNNEI. J lost 3 bases, V lost 4 bases, and 6 bases had no gene match. The CDR3 bases are TGTGCCAGCAGTGCTCAAGCGGGACGCTACAATGAGCAGTTCTTC. Encoded protein: CASSAQAGRYNEQFF.

J is TRBJ1-4 and V is TRBV29-1, with 7 bases aligning to TRBD1. Germline trimming cut 4 bases from V and 8 bases from J; bases unmatched to any gene: 10. The CDR3 consists of 14 residues. CDR1 is SQVTM, CDR2 ANQGSEA, per germline. The CDR3 reads CSVVRQGIREKLFF. Written as DNA, the CDR3 is TGCAGCGTTGTAAGACAGGGTATTAGGGAAAAACTGTTTTTT.

The CDR3 sequence is CASQRTGGNEQYF. Here the CDR3 DNA reads TGTGCCAGCCAGAGGACAGGGGGCAACGAGCAGTACTTC. The V and J genes are TRBV2 and TRBJ2-7; the match to TRBD1 covers 11 bases. Germline V CDR1 and CDR2: SNHLY, FYNNEI. V was pared by 8 bases and J by 5 bases, with 5 bases of the junction left unmatched. The CDR3 consists of 13 residues.

The chain joins TRBV6-5 to TRBJ2-7, with 7 bases aligning to TRBD1. The CDR3 is 15 residues long. Germline V gene sequence: CDR1 MNHEY, CDR2 SVGAGI. The V gene end was trimmed by 7 bases and the J gene end by 0 bases; junction bases not matched to a gene: 9. The CDR3 nucleotides are TGTGCCAGCACCGAAACTAACAGGGGCTCCTACGAGCAGTACTTC. The encoded protein is CASTETNRGSYEQYF.

The chain is built from TRBV18 and TRBJ2-2, with a weak D call TRBD1 (6 bases). The CDR3 has 16 residues. Trimming took off 6 bases at V and 3 bases at J, with 17 bases between the two ends. Germline-derived CDR1 and CDR2 are KGHSH and LQKENI. The CDR3 region is CASSQWGPADTGELFF. Here the CDR3 DNA reads TGTGCCAGCTCGCAATGGGGGCCAGCGGACACCGGGGAGCTGTTTTTT.

The V call is TRBV7-9, the J call TRBJ1-1; possible D gene TRBD1, 5 bases. The CDR3 has 13 amino acids. Germline V gene data show CDR1 as SEHNR and CDR2 as FQNEAQ (reference sequence). V gave up 1 base and J gave up 10 bases, with 13 bases separating them. CDR3 sequence (DNA): TGTGCCAGCAGCTTAGGGGCAGGGAGAGGAGCTTTCTTT. Protein: CASSLGAGRGAFF.

The genes are TRBV2 and TRBJ1-2, with TRBD1 as a possible D gene (5 bases). The germline V gene has CDR1 SNHLY and CDR2 FYNNEI. This CDR3 comprises 15 residues. The V end lost 4 bases, the J end lost 1 base, and 13 bases lay between the germline ends. The CDR3 DNA reads TGTGCCAGCAGTGCCTCGACAGTCATTAACTATGGCTACACCTTC. It codes for CASSASTVINYGYTF.

The chain recombines TRBV2 with TRBJ1-5; no definite D call. From germline, CDR1 is SNHLY and CDR2 FYNNEI. The V gene lost 5 bases and the J gene lost 5 bases, with 10 bases spanning the gap. The CDR3 has 13 amino acids. This CDR3 is CASSLGRDQPQHF. The CDR3 DNA reads as TGTGCCAGCAGTCTAGGACGGGATCAGCCCCAGCATTTT.

The chain carries TRBV18 and TRBJ2-6; D gene ambiguous. V was clipped by 2 bases and J by 4 bases, with 15 bases between them. Germline V lookup: CDR1 KGHSH, CDR2 LQKENI. This CDR3 comprises 17 residues. In DNA, the CDR3 is TGTGCCAGCTCACCATTCCAGGTTAGGGCCGGGGCCAACGTCCTGACTTTC. Protein: CASSPFQVRAGANVLTF.

The table lists this clone with a count of one. The chain joins TRBV6-5 to TRBJ2-5; 8 bases agree with TRBD2. Germline V gene lookup returns CDR1 MNHEY and CDR2 SVGAGI. This CDR3 spans 14 amino acids. V gave up 6 bases and J gave up 5 bases; unmatched junction bases: 8. The CDR3 bases are TGTGCCAGCAGCCCCTACGGGGGGGCCGAGACCCAGTACTTC. This sequence encodes CASSPYGGAETQYF.

This chain uses TRBV7-9 with TRBJ2-3; D is undetermined. The V gene's germline CDR1 is SEHNR and CDR2 FQNEAQ (reference sequence). The CDR3 length is 14 residues. With 1 base removed from V and 0 bases from J, the gap between germline ends came to 5 bases. CDR3 loop: CASSLDASTDTQYF. CDR3 sequence (DNA): TGTGCCAGCAGCTTAGATGCCAGCACAGATACGCAGTATTTT.

This chain uses TRBV28 with TRBJ1-1; 7 nucleotides match TRBD1. Germline CDR1 is MDHEN and CDR2 is SYDVKM. This CDR3 region has 17 residues. V shed 6 bases and J 4 bases; nucleotides not matched to a gene: 17. The CDR3 nucleotides read TGTGCCAGCAGCTCGGACAGGTGGGGGATTCGGGGCACTGAAGCTTTCTTT. Translated: CASSSDRWGIRGTEAFF.

This clone has only a few counts. V and J are TRBV28 and TRBJ1-2; D call uncertain. The CDR3 has 14 residues. With 1 base removed from V and 8 bases from J, the gap between germline ends came to 14 bases. Looked up from germline, CDR1 is MDHEN and CDR2 is SYDVKM. CDR3 sequence (DNA): TGTGCCAGCAGTTTATTGGGCGAAAATGGAGGCTACACCTTC. Translation gives CASSLLGENGGYTF.

This rearrangement joins TRBV4-1 to TRBJ1-1; D ambiguous. The CDR3 has 15 amino acids. Trimming cost V 0 bases and J 1 base, with 9 bases left between them. Germline V gives CDR1 MGHRA, CDR2 YSYEKL. The CDR3 reads CASSQEGAQNTEAFF. The CDR3 nucleotides are TGCGCCAGCAGCCAAGAGGGCGCTCAGAACACTGAAGCTTTCTTT.

The rearrangement uses TRBV7-6 and TRBJ2-3; TRBD2 matches at 10 bases. The J segment lost 6 bases and the V segment lost 5 bases, leaving 8 bases of the junction unmatched. Per the germline V gene, CDR1 is SGHVS and CDR2 is FNYEAQ. CDR3 length equals 15 residues. CDR3 sequence (DNA): TGTGCCAGCAGCCCGTACAGCGGGGGGGCCGATACGCAGTATTTT. This encodes CASSPYSGGADTQYF.

CDR3 residues: CASGGRDEKLFF. For the CDR3, the DNA is TGTGCCAGTGGAGGACGGGATGAAAAACTGTTTTTT. The rearrangement uses TRBV10-3 and TRBJ1-4; D gene unclear. V lost 10 bases, J lost 6 bases, and 12 bases lay in between. The V gene's germline CDR1 is ENHRY and CDR2 SYGVKD. The CDR3 is 12 amino acids.

This clone was counted a single time. The chain employs TRBV28 and TRBJ2-2, with 11 bases lining up with TRBD2. Germline loops: CDR1 MDHEN, CDR2 SYDVKM. The CDR3 extends over 15 amino acids. V shed 6 bases, J shed 8 bases, and the junction held 8 bases outside the gene matches. CDR3 DNA: TGTGCCAGCAGCACGCTAGCGGGAGGACCTGGGGAGCTGTTTTTT. This translates into CASSTLAGGPGELFF.

V usage is TRBV7-2 and J usage is TRBJ1-2, with D perhaps TRBD1 (6 bases). V lost 4 bases to trimming and J lost 5 bases, with 11 bases between them. This CDR3 region has 13 residues. Germline CDR1 reads SGHTA; CDR2 reads FQGNSA. In DNA, the CDR3 is TGTGCCAGCAGCTCTAAGGGGGGGTATGGCTACACCTTC. Its translation: CASSSKGGYGYTF.

This chain links TRBV6-5 with TRBJ2-7, with 7 bases lining up with TRBD1. The germline gives CDR1 MNHEY, CDR2 SVGAGI. V gave up 6 bases and J gave up 2 bases; unmatched junction bases: 7. This CDR3 comprises 14 residues. CDR3 amino acids: CASRDRVGTYEQYF. The CDR3 DNA reads as TGTGCCAGCAGAGACAGGGTCGGAACCTACGAGCAGTACTTC.

This clone was recorded a few times. V gene TRBV4-2 combines with J gene TRBJ2-3, with D possibly matching TRBD2 (6 bases). The CDR3 spans 15 residues. Germline-derived CDR1 and CDR2 are LGHNA and YNFKEQ. Trimming stripped 1 base from V and 2 bases from J, with 10 bases between. CDR3 in amino acids: CASSQGGAYTDTQYF. The CDR3 coding sequence is TGTGCCAGCAGCCAAGGCGGGGCGTACACAGATACGCAGTATTTT.